The 6 T cell receptor beta chains in this list originate from one sample, sequenced in a study of regulatory T cells in long-lasting Graves disease. Building of the TCR beta libraries involved iRepertoire HTBI primers and Arm-PCR of CDR3 regions. A single record per CDR3 protein comes from TCRdb applying MiXCR to the multiplex PCR reads. Of about 400,000 distinct CDR3 sequences listed, around 15% are singletons. As to time point: newly diagnosed GD, antithyroid drugs for less than 3 months. PBMC RNA was the source of the TCR library. These same data were also listed under a study on T cells in Graves' hyperthyroidism and ophthalmopathy.

Sample: peripheral blood mononuclear cells (PBMCs), taken at new diagnosis, from a patient treated with antithyroid drugs. These receptors were taken from a young woman with Graves disease.

This clonotype was observed a few times. The chain recombines TRBV9 with TRBJ1-4; D is unresolved. The CDR3 extends over 15 amino acids. V lost 0 bases, J lost 3 bases, and 9 bases lay in between. CDR1 and CDR2 (germline): SGDLS, YYNGEE. CDR3 bases: TGTGCCAGCAGCGTAGATGGGGATCCTAATGAAAAACTGTTTTTT. Translating it yields CASSVDGDPNEKLFF.

This clonotype was picked up many times. The rearrangement links TRBV6-6 to TRBJ2-5; the D gene is possibly TRBD2 (5 bases). CDR1 and CDR2 (germline): MNHNY, SVGAGI (reference sequence). The CDR3 has 14 residues. V lost 0 bases, J lost 4 bases, and 9 bases lay in between. DNA of the CDR3: TGTGCCAGCAGTTACTCGAGGGCTACAGAGACCCAGTACTTC. It translates to CASSYSRATETQYF.

This clonotype has at least ten counts. In DNA form, the CDR3 reads TGTGCCAGCAGTTACCTTGGGTCGGGCTACGAGCAGTACTTC. This codes for CASSYLGSGYEQYF. The V gene is TRBV6-2 or TRBV6-3, the J gene TRBJ2-7; D is unresolved. The germline V gene encodes CDR1 MNHEY and CDR2 SVGEGT. The CDR3 loop spans 14 amino acids. V dropped 2 bases and J dropped 3 bases, with 11 bases sitting between them.

This clonotype was picked up a small number of times. The rearrangement links TRBV29-1 to TRBJ1-1, with 8 bases that match TRBD1. The junction had 9 bases not matched to a gene; V was cut back by 4 bases and J by 5 bases. Germline-derived CDR1 and CDR2 are SQVTM and ANQGSEA. CDR3 length equals 14 residues. The CDR3 region has the DNA TGCAGCGTTGCCGTAGGACAGGGATGGACTGAAGCTTTCTTT. It yields the protein CSVAVGQGWTEAFF.

This clonotype was seen only a few times. The rearrangement links TRBV19 to TRBJ2-7, with a possible D match to TRBD2 (6 bases). With 6 bases removed from V and 6 bases from J, the gap between germline ends came to 15 bases. The CDR3 sequence is 13 residues long. Germline V gives CDR1 LNHDA, CDR2 SQIVND (reference sequence). CDR3: CASSPGLDGEQYF. In DNA, the CDR3 is TGTGCCAGTAGCCCGGGACTCGACGGCGAGCAGTACTTC.

This clonotype was observed a handful of times. This chain links TRBV9 with TRBJ1-1, with D possibly matching TRBD1 (5 bases). The V gene's germline CDR1 is SGDLS and CDR2 YYNGEE. The V end was cut by 0 bases, the J end by 10 bases, with 19 bases between. This CDR3 spans 15 amino acids. Here the CDR3 DNA reads TGTGCCAGCAGCGTAGTTAGGGACGGGGGTCTGGGAGCTTTCTTT. Translation: CASSVVRDGGLGAFF. Full variable domain (remainder filled in from reference TRBV9 and TRBJ1-1): DSGVTQTPKHLITATGQRVTLRCSPRSGDLSVYWYQQSLDQGLQFLIQYYNGEERAKGNILERFSAQQFPDLHSELNLSSLELGDSALYFCASSVVRDGGLGAFFGQGTRLTVV.